The 27 T cell receptor beta chains below come from one sample, sequenced in a study of TIL therapy for anti-PD-1-resistant metastatic lung cancer. The time point is: pre-treatment sample, taken before nivolumab and TIL therapy. Sequencing used immunoSEQ v3. TCRdb's table, derived via immunoSEQ multiplex PCR, lists solely in-frame clones and lacks some. The table shows 35,000 to 55,000 clones, with 79% occurring only once. The material sequenced was blood, taken at baseline. Every receptor here comes from a man in his 70s with non-small cell lung cancer.

This chain joins TRBV6-1 and TRBJ2-7; D gene unclear. With 4 bases removed from V and 0 bases from J, the gap between germline ends came to 10 bases. Germline-derived CDR1 and CDR2 are MNHNS and SASEGT. The CDR3 extends over 14 amino acids. The CDR3, as DNA: TGTGCCAGCAGTGCTAGGGTAAGCTCCTACGAGCAGTACTTC. Translation: CASSARVSSYEQYF.

This chain connects TRBV9 to TRBJ1-2, with TRBD1 matching over 10 bases. The CDR3 length is 15 residues. Germline V gives CDR1 SGDLS, CDR2 YYNGEE. With 0 bases clipped from V and 4 bases from J, the junction kept 3 bases outside the gene matches. In DNA, the CDR3 is TGTGCCAGCAGCGTAGAGACAGGGGGCCCCTATGGCTACACCTTC. It is translated as CASSVETGGPYGYTF.

The V call is TRBV6-5, the J call TRBJ1-1; 7 nucleotides line up with TRBD1. This CDR3 region has 13 residues. V shed 6 bases and J 3 bases; nucleotides not matched to a gene: 4. Germline CDR1 and CDR2: MNHEY and SVGAGI. The CDR3 coding sequence is TGTGCCAGCAGCTCGCAGGGGGACACTGAAGCTTTCTTT. Translation: CASSSQGDTEAFF.

This sequence joins TRBV7-7 and TRBJ2-2; 8 bases are a match to TRBD1. This CDR3 region has 15 residues. Germline CDR1 and CDR2: SSHAT and FNYEAQ (reference sequence). The CDR3 sequence: CASFPGGGTPGELFF. The CDR3 DNA reads TGTGCTAGCTTCCCAGGGGGCGGAACCCCCGGGGAGCTGTTTTTT.

V gene TRBV5-4 combines with J gene TRBJ2-2; the match to TRBD2 covers 9 bases. This CDR3 region has 18 residues. Germline CDR1 SGHNT, CDR2 YYREEE (reference sequence). J lost 7 bases, V lost 3 bases, and 16 bases had no gene match. The CDR3 sequence: CASSSGGSGSGQVGELFF. CDR3 sequence (DNA): TGTGCCAGCAGCTCGGGGGGTAGCGGGAGTGGACAGGTCGGGGAGCTGTTTTTT.

The CDR3 is CASYRTNSYNEQFF. The CDR3 DNA follows: TGTGCCAGTTACAGGACGAACTCCTACAATGAGCAGTTCTTC. V gene TRBV5-4 combines with J gene TRBJ2-1; the D gene is possibly TRBD1 (5 bases). In germline, CDR1 is SGHNT, CDR2 YYREEE (reference sequence). V was cut by 8 bases and J by 0 bases, with 12 bases left in between. The CDR3 runs 14 residues.

The rearrangement uses TRBV2 and TRBJ2-2; D is perhaps TRBD1 (6 bases). The CDR3 sequence is 14 residues long. Germline lookup yields CDR1 SNHLY and CDR2 FYNNEI. V dropped 6 bases and J dropped 4 bases, with 12 bases sitting between them. CDR3 in DNA: TGTGCCAGCAGACTAGGGGGAATCACCGGGGAGCTGTTTTTT. The encoded protein is CASRLGGITGELFF.

The J gene is TRBJ1-1, the V gene TRBV6-8, with 7 bases lining up with TRBD1. From germline, CDR1 is MNHGY and CDR2 SAAAGT. This CDR3 has 12 amino acids. After removal of 3 bases from V and 7 bases from J, the junction contained 2 bases not matched to a gene. CDR3 sequence: CASSYGDSEAFF. CDR3 bases: TGTGCCAGCAGTTATGGGGACAGTGAAGCTTTCTTT.

The rearrangement links TRBV7-2 to TRBJ2-1; TRBD2 matches at 7 bases. The germline V gene has CDR1 SGHTA and CDR2 FQGNSA. There are 11 residues in the CDR3. Unmatched junction bases numbered 0, after V lost 4 bases and J lost 9 bases. The CDR3 DNA reads TGTGCCAGCAGCTGGGGGGGTGAGCAGTTCTTC. Translated, it gives CASSWGGEQFF.

CDR3: CASKKGGMSAEQYF. CDR3 bases: TGCGCCAGCAAAAAGGGCGGGATGAGTGCCGAGCAGTACTTC. This chain connects TRBV10-2 to TRBJ2-7; perhaps TRBD2 as D (6 bases). This CDR3 contains 14 residues. V lost 7 bases and J 6 bases, leaving 19 bases between the germline ends. Germline values: CDR1 WSHSY, CDR2 SAAADI.

The chain links TRBV27 to TRBJ1-5; D gene unclear. Trimming took off 3 bases at V and 3 bases at J, with 6 bases between the two ends. The germline V gene has CDR1 MNHEY and CDR2 SMNVEV (reference sequence). The CDR3 loop spans 13 amino acids. This CDR3 reads CASSLGFNQPQHF. CDR3 nucleotides: TGTGCCAGCAGTTTGGGCTTCAATCAGCCCCAGCATTTT.

The chain recombines TRBV5-5 with TRBJ1-2, with 8 bases matching TRBD1. From germline, CDR1 is SGHKS and CDR2 YYEKEE (reference sequence). The CDR3 runs 14 residues. The junction had 9 bases not matched to a gene; V was cut back by 3 bases and J by 8 bases. The CDR3 is CASSSQGALGGYTF. CDR3 sequence (DNA): TGTGCCAGCAGCTCCCAGGGGGCTCTGGGCGGCTACACCTTC.

The chain is built from TRBV10-3 and TRBJ2-2, with D perhaps matching TRBD2 (6 bases). The CDR3 contains 16 residues. From germline, CDR1 is ENHRY and CDR2 SYGVKD. V gave up 3 bases and J gave up 4 bases, with 15 bases separating them. The CDR3 loop is CAISDGSGPFTGELFF. The CDR3, as DNA: TGTGCCATCAGTGATGGAAGCGGGCCCTTCACCGGGGAGCTGTTTTTT.

V is TRBV5-4 and J is TRBJ2-4; 11 nucleotides match TRBD2. Trimming at V came to 4 bases and at J to 6 bases, leaving 9 bases not matched to a gene. CDR1 and CDR2 (germline): SGHNT, YYREEE (reference sequence). The CDR3 has 16 residues. CDR3 nucleotide sequence: TGTGCCAGCAGCCAAAAACTAGCGGGAGCCCCAAACATTCAGTACTTC. Its translation: CASSQKLAGAPNIQYF.

V is TRBV5-1 and J is TRBJ1-2; a weak D match, TRBD1 (6 bases). V lost 0 bases and J lost 6, with 12 bases in between. The CDR3 has 14 amino acids. CDR1 is SGHRS and CDR2 is YFSETQ in the germline V gene. The CDR3 DNA is TGCGCCAGCAGCTTGGGGGACCAGGGGAATGGCTACACCTTC. Residues: CASSLGDQGNGYTF.

The rearrangement links TRBV5-4 to TRBJ2-7; D is unresolved. Germline V gene data show CDR1 as SGHNT and CDR2 as YYREEE (reference sequence). V lost 0 bases to trimming and J lost 2 bases, with 12 bases between them. The CDR3 contains 15 residues. This CDR3 is CASSLGAASTYEQYF. The CDR3 bases are TGTGCCAGCAGCTTGGGCGCGGCCTCAACCTACGAGCAGTACTTC.

The table lists this clone with a count of one. This chain joins TRBV4-2 and TRBJ2-1, with 9 nucleotides matching TRBD2. This CDR3 region has 16 residues. Germline assignment: CDR1 LGHNA and CDR2 YNFKEQ. V shed 0 bases and J 4 bases; nucleotides not matched to a gene: 4. The chain's CDR3 is CASSQDNSGRYNEQFF. The CDR3 coding sequence is TGTGCCAGCAGCCAAGATAATAGCGGGAGATACAATGAGCAGTTCTTC.

The chain couples TRBV27 to TRBJ2-2; D not certain. V dropped 5 bases and J dropped 3 bases, with 22 bases sitting between them. The CDR3 length is 18 residues. Germline CDR1 and CDR2: MNHEY and SMNVEV (reference sequence). The CDR3 loop is CASSRVGPSDPYTGELFF. CDR3 nucleotide sequence: TGTGCCAGCAGTCGAGTTGGGCCGAGCGATCCGTACACCGGGGAGCTGTTTTTT.

The chain carries TRBV7-3 and TRBJ1-2; weak D call: TRBD1 (6 bases). Trimming cost V 4 bases and J 2 bases, with 17 bases left between them. Germline V gene sequence: CDR1 SGHTA, CDR2 FQGTGA. The CDR3 extends over 16 amino acids. CDR3: CASSSSSRTGNYGYTF. DNA for the CDR3: TGTGCCAGCAGCTCGAGTTCCCGAACAGGGAACTATGGCTACACCTTC. Drawing the rest from reference TRBV7-3 and TRBJ1-2, the complete variable domain is GAGVSQTPSNKVTEKGKYVELRCDPISGHTALYWYRQSLGQGPEFLIYFQGTGAADDSGLPNDRFFAVRPEGSVSTLKIQRTERGDSAVYLCASSSSSRTGNYGYTFGSGTRLTVV.

J is TRBJ2-7 and V is TRBV27, with D perhaps matching TRBD2 (5 bases). The germline gives CDR1 MNHEY, CDR2 SMNVEV (reference sequence). The length of the CDR3 is 13 residues. V lost 2 bases and J 6 bases, leaving 11 bases between the germline ends. The chain's CDR3 is CASSLDNRGEQYF. The CDR3 nucleotides are TGTGCCAGCAGTTTAGACAATCGGGGCGAGCAGTACTTC.

V usage is TRBV6-5 and J usage is TRBJ2-7; 8 nucleotides match TRBD1. The CDR3 is 15 amino acids. The junction had 9 bases not matched to a gene; V was cut back by 6 bases and J by 2 bases. Germline loops: CDR1 MNHEY, CDR2 SVGAGI. CDR3 protein: CASRGQKTGAYEQYF. The DNA of the CDR3 is TGTGCCAGCAGGGGACAGAAGACAGGGGCCTACGAGCAGTACTTC.

The rearrangement uses TRBV10-3 and TRBJ2-7; tentatively, D is TRBD2 (6 bases). V lost 3 bases, J lost 3 bases, and 15 bases lay in between. This CDR3 contains 15 residues. The germline V gene has CDR1 ENHRY and CDR2 SYGVKD. The CDR3 nucleotides read TGTGCCATCAGTGATCTTCCTAGCGTAAACTACGAGCAGTACTTC. The encoded protein is CAISDLPSVNYEQYF.

As to this clone: This specimen includes other DNA sequences encoding the same CDR3. V is TRBV7-9 and J is TRBJ2-5; 8 bases agree with TRBD2. Germline V gives CDR1 SEHNR, CDR2 FQNEAQ (reference sequence). The CDR3 has 15 residues. V lost 1 base to trimming and J lost 0 bases; unmatched junction nucleotides: 1. The CDR3 nucleotides are TGTGCCAGCAGCTTAGGTAGCGGGAACCAAGAGACCCAGTACTTC. Its protein product is CASSLGSGNQETQYF.

The chain joins TRBV2 to TRBJ2-4; D might be TRBD2 (6 bases). The V end lost 2 bases, the J end lost 2 bases, and 10 bases lay between the germline ends. The CDR3 contains 15 residues. In germline, CDR1 is SNHLY, CDR2 FYNNEI. CDR3 nucleotide sequence: TGTGCCAGCAGTGAATGGAGGGATACCAAAAACATTCAGTACTTC. Translation gives CASSEWRDTKNIQYF.

V gene TRBV6-1 combines with J gene TRBJ2-5, with TRBD1 matching 8 bases. V gave up 2 bases and J gave up 4 bases; unmatched junction bases: 9. CDR3 length: 16 amino acids. CDR1 MNHNS and CDR2 SASEGT come from the germline V gene. For the CDR3, the DNA is TGTGCCAGCAGTGAAACATCCGGACAGGGAGGAGAGACCCAGTACTTC. Protein sequence: CASSETSGQGGETQYF.

The V call is TRBV27, the J call TRBJ1-4; D gene uncertain. The V gene lost 1 base and the J gene lost 0 bases, with 6 bases spanning the gap. Germline V gives CDR1 MNHEY, CDR2 SMNVEV (reference sequence). This CDR3 contains 15 residues. In DNA, the CDR3 is TGTGCCAGCAGTTTATTAGGCGCAACTAATGAAAAACTGTTTTTT. Protein product: CASSLLGATNEKLFF.

This clone was counted between two and nine times. This sequence joins TRBV25-1 and TRBJ2-7; 8 bases align to TRBD2. Germline lookup yields CDR1 MGHDK and CDR2 SYGVNS. The CDR3 spans 16 residues. J was trimmed by 6 bases and V by 4 bases; bases with no gene match: 14. This CDR3 reads CASSADTTSGNSEQYF. The CDR3, as DNA: TGTGCCAGCAGTGCGGACACCACTAGCGGCAATAGCGAGCAGTACTTC.